The rows below give T cell receptor beta chains drawn from one sample of a study of T cell repertoires in cytomegalovirus infection. Each CDR3 protein is one row after TCRdb ran MiXCR on the reads. Among 200,000 to 300,000 distinct CDR3 sequences listed, 5% to 8.5% were seen once. Sequenced material: PBMCs. The receptors here all came from a human donor in good health (CMV status not recorded). Some clones in this sample may be carry-over from other donors' samples. CDR3s include the opening cysteine and the closing phenylalanine or tryptophan. The order of the fields is D gene, V gene, J gene, clone size, CDR3 protein, CDR3 DNA. D genes are given only for firm matches. Clone size is not always given. Where it is, it says once, few, many or a class for expanded clones.

NA	TRBV13	TRBJ2-2	many	CASSFSPDTGELFF	TGTGCCAGCAGCTTCAGTCCCGACACCGGGGAGCTGTTTTTT
NA	TRBV2	TRBJ1-2	many	CASSQGVPGGNGYTF	TGTGCCAGCAGCCAAGGGGTCCCCGGAGGAAATGGCTACACCTTC
TRBD2	TRBV28	TRBJ2-7	many	CASSWGGYEQYF	TGTGCCAGCAGTTGGGGGGGCTACGAGCAGTACTTC
NA	TRBV7-9	TRBJ1-4	few	CASSSYRAENEKLFF	TGTGCCAGCAGCTCATACAGAGCCGAGAATGAAAAACTGTTTTTT
TRBD2	TRBV6-2/TRBV6-3	TRBJ2-1	many	CASSRMTSARSYNEQFF	TGTGCCAGCAGCCGAATGACTAGCGCTCGCTCCTACAATGAGCAGTTCTTC
NA	TRBV10-3	TRBJ1-3	many	CAISEKGTFSGNTIYF	TGTGCCATCAGTGAGAAGGGCACTTTCTCTGGAAACACCATATATTTT
NA	TRBV7-9	TRBJ2-1	NA	CASRGGETYNEQFF	TGTGCCAGCAGAGGGGGAGAAACCTACAATGAGCAGTTCTTC
NA	TRBV18	TRBJ2-6	many	CASSPRSLSGANVLTF	TGTGCCAGCTCACCACGTAGCCTCTCTGGGGCCAACGTCCTGACTTTC
TRBD1	TRBV7-6	TRBJ1-2	many	CASSLVAGQGNYGYTF	TGTGCCAGCAGCTTAGTGGCGGGACAGGGAAACTATGGCTACACCTTC
NA	TRBV7-2	TRBJ1-1	many	CASSFGSKRSEAFF	TGTGCCAGCAGCTTTGGTTCCAAGAGGAGTGAAGCTTTCTTT
NA	TRBV7-2	TRBJ2-3	many	CATSGQVGTDTQYF	TGTGCCACATCCGGGCAGGTAGGCACAGATACGCAGTATTTT
NA	TRBV20-1	TRBJ1-1	many	CSAYRGGATEAFF	TGCAGTGCTTATAGGGGAGGCGCAACTGAAGCTTTCTTT
TRBD1	TRBV7-2	TRBJ2-2	many	CASSLGGTANTGELFF	TGTGCCAGCAGCTTAGGGGGGACAGCGAACACCGGGGAGCTGTTTTTT
NA	TRBV12-3/TRBV12-4	TRBJ2-3	many	CASSLAIPDTQYF	TGTGCCAGCAGTTTAGCCATTCCAGATACGCAGTATTTT
TRBD1	TRBV4-3	TRBJ1-1	few	CASSQGQGESTEAFF	TGCGCCAGCAGCCAGGGACAGGGGGAGAGCACTGAAGCTTTCTTT
NA	TRBV20-1	TRBJ1-2	NA	CSARAVPGNGYTF	TGCAGTGCTAGAGCTGTCCCAGGGAATGGCTACACCTTC
NA	TRBV5-8	TRBJ1-5	many	CASRAGGWPNQPQHF	TGTGCCAGCAGGGCCGGCGGCTGGCCCAATCAGCCCCAGCATTTT
TRBD2	TRBV11-2	TRBJ2-5	many	CASSLGLAVNPAQETQYF	TGTGCCAGCAGCTTAGGACTAGCTGTTAACCCGGCGCAAGAGACCCAGTACTTC
TRBD2	TRBV28	TRBJ2-3	many	CASSRASGATDTQYF	TGTGCCAGCAGTAGAGCTAGCGGGGCCACAGATACGCAGTATTTT
NA	TRBV20-1	TRBJ1-2	many	CSASTGNGYTF	TGCAGTGCTAGTACAGGGAATGGCTACACCTTC
NA	TRBV25-1	TRBJ1-1	few	CASSDWTSLRAFF	TGTGCCAGCAGTGATTGGACCTCTCTTCGAGCTTTCTTT
NA	TRBV20-1	TRBJ1-4	many	CSAPSPTGLNEKLFF	TGCAGTGCTCCAAGCCCCACAGGACTTAATGAAAAACTGTTTTTT
TRBD1	TRBV7-8	TRBJ1-6	medium-sized	CASSRSRNRGDHSPLHF	TGTGCCAGCAGCAGAAGCCGGAACAGGGGAGATCATTCACCCCTCCACTTT
NA	TRBV2	TRBJ2-3	NA	CASSETGSGTDTQYF	TGTGCCAGCAGTGAAACAGGGAGCGGCACAGATACGCAGTATTTT
TRBD1	TRBV10-3	TRBJ1-2	many	CAIKTDRDHGYTF	TGTGCCATCAAGACAGACAGGGACCATGGCTACACCTTC
TRBD1	TRBV6-2/TRBV6-3	TRBJ1-6	many	CASSSRDRGNSPLHF	TGTGCCAGCAGCAGCCGGGACAGGGGTAATTCACCCCTCCACTTT
NA	TRBV6-5	TRBJ2-1	NA	CASSPRGGLVREQFF	TGTGCCAGCAGCCCGAGGGGAGGCCTAGTGCGTGAGCAGTTCTTC
TRBD1	TRBV7-2	TRBJ1-5	many	CASSFQGDQPQHF	TGTGCCAGCAGCTTTCAGGGGGATCAGCCCCAGCATTTT
NA	TRBV18	TRBJ1-1	few	CASSPPGFEAFF	TGTGCCAGCTCACCCCCAGGGTTCGAAGCTTTCTTT
TRBD1	TRBV29-1	TRBJ2-3	many	CSARQGDTQYF	TGCAGCGCTAGACAGGGGGATACGCAGTATTTT
NA	TRBV7-3	TRBJ2-1	many	CASSAPASNEQFF	TGTGCCAGCAGCGCGCCCGCGTCCAATGAGCAGTTCTTC
TRBD2	TRBV20-1	TRBJ2-1	many	CSADRGGSYNEQFF	TGCAGTGCCGATCGGGGGGGCTCCTACAATGAGCAGTTCTTC
NA	TRBV5-1	TRBJ2-1	many	CASSWGLANLYNEQFF	TGCGCCAGCAGCTGGGGCCTAGCGAACTTATACAATGAGCAGTTCTTC
NA	TRBV15	TRBJ1-2	NA	CDTSRDRVGSPYGYTF	TGTGACACCAGCAGAGATAGGGTCGGCAGTCCCTATGGCTACACCTTC
NA	TRBV7-2	TRBJ2-3	many	CASSLDYGEGTDTQYF	TGTGCCAGCAGCTTAGATTACGGGGAAGGAACAGATACGCAGTATTTT
NA	TRBV7-9	TRBJ1-3	many	CASSLEVISGNTIYF	TGTGCCAGCAGCTTAGAAGTGATCTCTGGAAACACCATATATTTT
NA	TRBV11-2	TRBJ1-1	many	CASSYGSKGTEAFF	TGTGCCAGCAGCTACGGATCTAAGGGCACTGAAGCTTTCTTT
NA	TRBV5-1	TRBJ2-7	NA	CASSPRGGGGSYEQYF	TGCGCCAGCAGCCCGAGGGGAGGGGGAGGATCCTACGAGCAGTACTTC
TRBD1	TRBV7-9	TRBJ2-1	many	CASSSPGQIYNEQFF	TGTGCCAGCAGCTCTCCGGGACAGATTTACAATGAGCAGTTCTTC
NA	TRBV7-2	TRBJ2-3	many	CASSYLGGTDTQYF	TGTGCCAGCAGCTACCTGGGAGGCACAGATACGCAGTATTTT
NA	TRBV27	TRBJ1-2	few	CASSLSRSRARQLGYTF	TGTGCCAGCAGTTTATCGAGGAGCCGGGCGAGGCAACTTGGCTACACCTTC
NA	TRBV6-1	TRBJ1-2	many	CASRTEVGGYTF	TGTGCCAGCAGGACTGAGGTCGGCGGCTACACCTTC
NA	TRBV4-1	TRBJ2-2	many	CASSQDPKDSFANTGELFF	TGCGCCAGCAGCCAAGATCCGAAAGACTCGTTCGCGAACACCGGGGAGCTGTTTTTT
NA	TRBV7-5	TRBJ2-3	NA	CISVPEAPTDTQYF	NA
NA	TRBV6-1	TRBJ1-3	many	CASSTASGNTIYF	TGTGCCAGCAGTACAGCTTCTGGAAACACCATATATTTT
TRBD1	TRBV6-1	TRBJ2-1	many	CASSFYRGNEQFF	TGTGCCAGCAGCTTTTACAGGGGCAATGAGCAGTTCTTC
NA	TRBV7-2	TRBJ1-1	many	CASSFYGNTEAFF	TGTGCCAGCAGCTTTTATGGGAACACTGAAGCTTTCTTT
NA	TRBV11-1	TRBJ1-1	many	CASSSAGQLAEAFF	TGTGCCAGCAGCTCTGCAGGCCAATTGGCTGAAGCTTTCTTT
TRBD1	TRBV12-3/TRBV12-4	TRBJ1-3	few	CASSRTGRSSGNTIYF	TGTGCCAGCAGTCGGACAGGGCGAAGCTCTGGAAACACCATATATTTT
NA	TRBV7-2	TRBJ2-3	many	CASSFGKAADTQYF	TGTGCCAGCAGCTTTGGCAAGGCGGCAGATACGCAGTATTTT
TRBD1	TRBV11-2	TRBJ2-2	few	CAGTGKMAGELFF	TGTGCCGGGACAGGGAAAATGGCCGGGGAGCTGTTTTTT